Following are 20 T cell receptor beta chains from one sample sequenced in a study of T cell changes during pregnancy in multiple sclerosis. Assay used: immunoSEQ multiplex PCR; TCRdb lists only in-frame clones, some missing. The table records approximately 60,000 clones, about 90% of them present only once. Sequencing used peripheral blood, obtained in the third trimester of pregnancy. The receptors shown here come from a female donor in good health, enrolled as a control in a pregnancy study.

V and J are TRBV11-2 and TRBJ2-1, with 10 bases aligning to TRBD2. The CDR3 totals 15 residues. With 5 bases clipped from V and 4 bases from J, the junction kept 5 bases outside the gene matches. CDR1 is SGHAT, CDR2 FQNNGV, per germline. In nucleotides, the CDR3 is TGTGCCAGCAGCCTACTAGCGGGAACGTACAATGAGCAGTTCTTC. Translated, it gives CASSLLAGTYNEQFF.

The chain uses TRBV21-1 and TRBJ2-4; the table's D call, TRBD1, was not checked against the DNA. TRBV21-1 counts as a pseudogene. The CDR3 length is 19 residues. CDR3 in DNA: TGTGCCAGCAGCAATCCTCGGACAGGGTTACCAAAAGCCAAAAACATTCAGTACTTC. Protein product: CASSNPRTGLPKAKNIQYF.

The J gene is TRBJ1-4, the V gene TRBV18, with a weak D call TRBD1 (6 bases). The CDR3 contains 16 residues. The germline gives CDR1 KGHSH, CDR2 LQKENI. V dropped 5 bases and J dropped 0 bases, with 13 bases sitting between them. CDR3 protein: CASSASYRATNEKLFF. DNA for the CDR3: TGTGCCAGCTCAGCTTCTTACAGGGCAACTAATGAAAAACTGTTTTTT.

The chain joins TRBV30 to TRBJ2-5; TRBD2 matches 9 bases. Trimming cost V 5 bases and J 4 bases; bases outside gene matches: 11. CDR1 is GTSNPN, CDR2 SVGIG, per germline (reference sequence). The CDR3 sequence is 15 residues long. In nucleotides, the CDR3 is TGTGCCTGGGATCCCGGGACTAGCCTGGGAGAGACCCAGTACTTC. This codes for CAWDPGTSLGETQYF.

The rearrangement uses TRBV6-6 and TRBJ1-5, with D maybe TRBD1 (6 bases). This CDR3 is built from 14 residues. V was clipped by 8 bases and J by 2 bases, with 13 bases between them. Germline loops: CDR1 MNHNY, CDR2 SVGAGI (reference sequence). The CDR3 protein is CASRVAGGNQPQHF. CDR3 DNA: TGTGCCAGCCGAGTGGCAGGGGGCAATCAGCCCCAGCATTTT.

V and J are TRBV7-8 and TRBJ1-4, with D uncertain. V was cut by 6 bases and J by 8 bases, with 16 bases left in between. The CDR3 runs to 14 residues. The germline V gene has CDR1 SGHVS and CDR2 FQNEAQ. The CDR3 sequence is CASSPSTLMEKLFF. DNA of the CDR3: TGTGCCAGCAGTCCTTCGACACTTATGGAAAAACTGTTTTTT.

This clone was counted once. V is TRBV18 and J is TRBJ1-3; D is undetermined. Germline values: CDR1 KGHSH, CDR2 LQKENI. Trimming took off 3 bases at V and 4 bases at J, with 13 bases between the two ends. This CDR3 is built from 15 residues. The CDR3 sequence: CASSPLAGPGNTIYF. The CDR3 region has the DNA TGTGCCAGCTCACCGCTAGCGGGTCCGGGAAACACCATATATTTT. Supplemented by reference TRBV18 and TRBJ1-3, the full variable domain reads NAGVMQNPRHLVRRRGQEARLRCSPMKGHSHVYWYRQLPEEGLKFMVYLQKENIIDESGMPKERFSAEFPKEGPSILRIQQVVRGDSAAYFCASSPLAGPGNTIYFGEGSWLTVV.

V usage is TRBV4-1 and J usage is TRBJ2-2; D may be TRBD2 (6 bases). With 1 base removed from V and 1 base from J, the gap between germline ends came to 13 bases. This CDR3 contains 17 residues. Germline values: CDR1 MGHRA, CDR2 YSYEKL. Here the CDR3 DNA reads TGCGCCAGCAGCCAAGCGGGAGCGAAGGGGAACACCGGGGAGCTGTTTTTT. Translation gives CASSQAGAKGNTGELFF.

The rearrangement links TRBV9 to TRBJ2-2; 11 nucleotides agree with TRBD2. The CDR3 is 17 residues long. CDR1 and CDR2 (germline): SGDLS, YYNGEE. After removal of 0 bases from V and 5 bases from J, the junction contained 6 bases not matched to a gene. The CDR3, as DNA: TGTGCCAGCAGCGTAGGGGGGCTAGCGGGAGGAACCGGGGAGCTGTTTTTT. Translation gives CASSVGGLAGGTGELFF.

J is TRBJ2-4 and V is TRBV6-5, with 9 bases that match TRBD2. Germline CDR1 reads MNHEY; CDR2 reads SVGAGI. The CDR3 has 16 amino acids. Trimming took 2 bases from V and 1 from J; bases not matched to a gene: 3. CDR3: CASSYTTSGAKNIQYF. For the CDR3, the DNA is TGTGCCAGCAGTTACACTACTAGCGGGGCCAAAAACATTCAGTACTTC.

This chain uses TRBV2 with TRBJ2-7; 8 nucleotides line up with TRBD2. Germline V gene data show CDR1 as SNHLY and CDR2 as FYNNEI. The CDR3 is 18 residues long. J was trimmed by 1 base and V by 6 bases; bases with no gene match: 17. This CDR3 reads CASSRGREGRSRSYEQYF. The CDR3 DNA follows: TGTGCCAGCAGCCGGGGTCGGGAGGGCCGATCCCGGTCCTACGAGCAGTACTTC.

A single count supports this clone. This chain connects TRBV29-1 to TRBJ2-2; 9 bases map to TRBD1. V shed 6 bases and J 1 base; nucleotides not matched to a gene: 6. The CDR3 has 15 residues. The germline V gene has CDR1 SQVTM and CDR2 ANQGSEA. The CDR3 DNA reads TGCAGCGTCCGGGGACAGGGCTTGAACACCGGGGAGCTGTTTTTT. Translated, it gives CSVRGQGLNTGELFF.

This chain connects TRBV4-1 to TRBJ2-3, with 11 bases matching TRBD2. This CDR3 spans 18 amino acids. The V gene end was trimmed by 4 bases and the J gene end by 4 bases; junction bases not matched to a gene: 13. In germline, CDR1 is MGHRA, CDR2 YSYEKL. The CDR3 loop reads CASSPPRPSGGYSDTQYF. The CDR3 nucleotides are TGCGCCAGCAGCCCGCCCAGGCCTAGCGGGGGGTACTCAGATACGCAGTATTTT.

The J gene is TRBJ2-7, the V gene TRBV30; D perhaps matches TRBD2 (6 bases). Looked up from germline, CDR1 is GTSNPN and CDR2 is SVGIG (reference sequence). The CDR3 loop spans 15 amino acids. The V and J ends lost 0 bases and 2 bases respectively, with 14 bases between them. The CDR3 loop reads CAWSVPAGSPYEQYF. CDR3 coding DNA: TGTGCCTGGAGTGTACCGGCGGGGTCCCCCTACGAGCAGTACTTC. The whole variable domain, filled in from reference TRBV30 and TRBJ2-7, reads SQTIHQWPATLVQPVGSPLSLECTVEGTSNPNLYWYRQAAGRGLQLLFYSVGIGQISSEVPQNLSASRPQDRQFILSSKKLLLSDSGFYLCAWSVPAGSPYEQYFGPGTRLTVT.

For this clone: The junction departs from germline at one end; a sequencing error may be responsible. CDR3 in amino acids: CSAEIQTGVVTEAFF. DNA for the CDR3: TGCAGCGCTGAAATCCAGACAGGGGTAGTGACTGAAGCTTTCTTT. The chain joins TRBV29-1 to TRBJ1-1; 8 nucleotides match TRBD1. The CDR3 loop spans 15 amino acids. Germline lookup yields CDR1 SQVTM and CDR2 ANQGSEA.

This chain uses TRBV7-8 with TRBJ2-1, with a weak D call TRBD2 (7 bases). CDR1 and CDR2 (germline): SGHVS, FQNEAQ. This CDR3 is 16 amino acids long. Deletions cut 3 bases from V and 5 bases from J, with 17 bases between. This CDR3 is CASSFEGGFRNNEQFF. The CDR3, as DNA: TGTGCCAGCAGCTTTGAGGGGGGGTTTCGGAACAATGAGCAGTTCTTC. Full variable domain (rest looked up from reference TRBV7-8 and TRBJ2-1): GAGVSQSPRYKVAKRGQDVALRCDPISGHVSLFWYQQALGQGPEFLTYFQNEAQLDKSGLPSDRFFAERPEGSVSTLKIQRTQQEDSAVYLCASSFEGGFRNNEQFFGPGTRLTVL.

The V and J genes are TRBV5-6 and TRBJ1-3; D is unresolved. The CDR3 sequence is 16 residues long. Germline values: CDR1 SGHDT, CDR2 YYEEEE. Deletions cut 1 base from V and 4 bases from J, with 15 bases between. The chain's CDR3 is CASSLSASFSGNTIYF. The CDR3 bases are TGTGCCAGCAGCTTGAGCGCTTCCTTTTCCGGAAACACCATATATTTT. Using reference TRBV5-6 and TRBJ1-3 for the parts outside the CDR3, the full variable domain is DAGVTQSPTHLIKTRGQQVTLRCSPKSGHDTVSWYQQALGQGPQFIFQYYEEEERQRGNFPDRFSGHQFPNYSSELNVNALLLGDSALYLCASSLSASFSGNTIYFGEGSWLTVV.

This clone has a handful of counts. V usage is TRBV7-9 and J usage is TRBJ1-5, with 7 bases fitting TRBD1. Trimming cost V 5 bases and J 8 bases; bases outside gene matches: 12. CDR3 size: 15 residues. Germline V gives CDR1 SEHNR, CDR2 FQNEAQ (reference sequence). Written as DNA, the CDR3 is TGTGCCAGCAGCGGCGGGACAGAGACCCATAAGCCCCAGCATTTT. Translated, it gives CASSGGTETHKPQHF.

The chain employs TRBV5-5 and TRBJ1-5; 8 bases line up with TRBD1. Germline lookup yields CDR1 SGHKS and CDR2 YYEKEE (reference sequence). V lost 2 bases, J lost 5 bases, and 6 bases stayed unmatched. The CDR3 consists of 15 residues. CDR3 sequence reads: CASSFSGGVDQPQHF. CDR3 sequence (DNA): TGTGCCAGCAGCTTTTCAGGGGGCGTAGATCAGCCCCAGCATTTT.

This rearrangement joins TRBV30 to TRBJ2-1, with TRBD2 identical over 8 bases. V was pared by 3 bases and J by 10 bases, with 11 bases of the junction left unmatched. CDR3 size: 14 residues. Germline V lookup: CDR1 GTSNPN, CDR2 SVGIG (reference sequence). CDR3 loop: CAWRGLAGGTEQFF. The CDR3 nucleotides read TGTGCCTGGAGAGGGCTAGCGGGTGGGACGGAGCAGTTCTTC.